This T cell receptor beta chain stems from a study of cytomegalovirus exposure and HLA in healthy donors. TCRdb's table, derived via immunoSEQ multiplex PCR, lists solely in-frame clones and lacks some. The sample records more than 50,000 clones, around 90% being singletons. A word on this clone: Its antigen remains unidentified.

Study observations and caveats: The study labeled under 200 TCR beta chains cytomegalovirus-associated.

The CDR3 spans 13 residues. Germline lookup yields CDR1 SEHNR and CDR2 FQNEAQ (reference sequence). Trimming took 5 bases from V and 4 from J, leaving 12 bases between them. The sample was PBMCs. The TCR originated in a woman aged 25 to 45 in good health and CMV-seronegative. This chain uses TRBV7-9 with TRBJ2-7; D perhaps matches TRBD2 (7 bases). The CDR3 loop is CASSTRGAYEQYF. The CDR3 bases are TGTGCCAGCAGCACCCGGGGGGCGTACGAGCAGTACTTC.